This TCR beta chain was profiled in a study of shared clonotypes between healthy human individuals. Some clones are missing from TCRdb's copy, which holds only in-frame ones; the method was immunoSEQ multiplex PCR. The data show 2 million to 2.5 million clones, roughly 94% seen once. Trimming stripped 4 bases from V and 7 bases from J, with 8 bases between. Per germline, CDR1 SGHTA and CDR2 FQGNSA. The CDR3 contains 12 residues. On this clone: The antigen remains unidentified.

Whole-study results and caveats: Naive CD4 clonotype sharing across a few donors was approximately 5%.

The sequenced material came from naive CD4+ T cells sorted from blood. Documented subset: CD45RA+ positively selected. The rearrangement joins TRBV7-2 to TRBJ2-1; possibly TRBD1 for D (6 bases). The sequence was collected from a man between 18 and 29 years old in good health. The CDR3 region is CASSYRGNEQFF. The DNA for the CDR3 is TGTGCCAGCAGCTATAGGGGGAATGAGCAGTTCTTC.